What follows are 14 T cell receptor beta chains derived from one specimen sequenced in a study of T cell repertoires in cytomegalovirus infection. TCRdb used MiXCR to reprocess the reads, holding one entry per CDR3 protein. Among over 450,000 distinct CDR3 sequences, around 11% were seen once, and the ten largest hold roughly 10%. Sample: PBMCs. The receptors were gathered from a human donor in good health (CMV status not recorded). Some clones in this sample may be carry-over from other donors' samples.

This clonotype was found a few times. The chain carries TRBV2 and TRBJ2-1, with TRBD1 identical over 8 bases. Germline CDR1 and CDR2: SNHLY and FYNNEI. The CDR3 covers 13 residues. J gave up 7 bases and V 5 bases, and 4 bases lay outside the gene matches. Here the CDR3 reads CASSRQGLNEQFF. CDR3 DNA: TGTGCCAGCAGTCGACAGGGGTTGAATGAGCAGTTCTTC.

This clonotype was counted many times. This CDR3 reads CASSLVGREQFF. In nucleotides, the CDR3 is TGTGCCAGCAGTTTGGTAGGACGTGAGCAGTTCTTC. The gene calls are TRBV28 and TRBJ2-1; no firm D call. The CDR3 runs 12 residues. Germline values: CDR1 MDHEN, CDR2 SYDVKM. Between the trimmed V and J ends, which lost 3 bases and 9 bases, there was a span of 9 bases.

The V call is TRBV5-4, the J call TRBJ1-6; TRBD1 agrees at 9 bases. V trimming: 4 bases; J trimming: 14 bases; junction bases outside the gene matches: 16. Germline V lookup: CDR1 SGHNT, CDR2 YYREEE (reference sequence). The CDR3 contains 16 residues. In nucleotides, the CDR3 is TGTGCCAGCAGCAATCCTACAGGGGGCCCCCTGGGGGCCCTCCACTTT. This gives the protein CASSNPTGGPLGALHF.

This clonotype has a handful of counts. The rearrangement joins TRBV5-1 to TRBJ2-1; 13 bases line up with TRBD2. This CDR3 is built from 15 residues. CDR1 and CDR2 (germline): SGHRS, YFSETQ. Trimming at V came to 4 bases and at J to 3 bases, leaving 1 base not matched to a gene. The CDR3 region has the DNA TGCGCCAGCAGCGGGACTAGCGGGGACTACAATGAGCAGTTCTTC. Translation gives CASSGTSGDYNEQFF.

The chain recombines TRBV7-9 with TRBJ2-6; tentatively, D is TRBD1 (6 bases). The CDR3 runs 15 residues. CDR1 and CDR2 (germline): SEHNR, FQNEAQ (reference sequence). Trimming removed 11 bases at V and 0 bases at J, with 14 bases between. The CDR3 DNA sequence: TGTGCCCGGCAGGGGCGCCGCTCTGGGGCCAACGTCCTGACTTTC. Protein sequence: CARQGRRSGANVLTF.

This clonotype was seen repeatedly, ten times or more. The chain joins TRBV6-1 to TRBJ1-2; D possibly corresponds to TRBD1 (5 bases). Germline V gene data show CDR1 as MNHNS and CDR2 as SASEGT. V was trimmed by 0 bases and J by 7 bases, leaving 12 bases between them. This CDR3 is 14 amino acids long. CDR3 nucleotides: TGTGCCAGCAGTGAAGCATCAGGGCAGCGTGGCTACACCTTC. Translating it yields CASSEASGQRGYTF.

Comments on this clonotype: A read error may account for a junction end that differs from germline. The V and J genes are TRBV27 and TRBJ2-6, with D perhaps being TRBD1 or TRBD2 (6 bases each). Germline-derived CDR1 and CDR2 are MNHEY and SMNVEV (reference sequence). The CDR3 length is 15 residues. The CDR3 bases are TGTGCCAGCAGTTTGTGGGGGGCTGGGGCCGACGTCCTGACTTTC. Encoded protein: CASSLWGAGADVLTF.

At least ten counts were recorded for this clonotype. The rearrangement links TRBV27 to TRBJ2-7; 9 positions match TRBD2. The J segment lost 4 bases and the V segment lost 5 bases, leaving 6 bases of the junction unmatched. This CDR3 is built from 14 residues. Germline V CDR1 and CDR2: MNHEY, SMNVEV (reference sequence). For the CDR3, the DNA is TGTGCCAGCAGTATTAGCGGGAGCGAATACGAGCAGTACTTC. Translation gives CASSISGSEYEQYF.

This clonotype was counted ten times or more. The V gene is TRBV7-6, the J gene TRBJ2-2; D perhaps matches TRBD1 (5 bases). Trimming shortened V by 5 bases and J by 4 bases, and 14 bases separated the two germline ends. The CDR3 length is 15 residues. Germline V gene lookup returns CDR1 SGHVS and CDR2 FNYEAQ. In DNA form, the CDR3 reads TGTGCCAGCAGCCCAGGGCCTTGGGTCACCGGGGAGCTGTTTTTT. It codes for CASSPGPWVTGELFF.

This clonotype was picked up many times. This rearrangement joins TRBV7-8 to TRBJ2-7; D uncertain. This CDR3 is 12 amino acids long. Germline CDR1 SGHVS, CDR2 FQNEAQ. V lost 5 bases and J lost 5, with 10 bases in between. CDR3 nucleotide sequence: TGTGCCAGCAGCCGCACCCAGGACGAGCAGTACTTC. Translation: CASSRTQDEQYF. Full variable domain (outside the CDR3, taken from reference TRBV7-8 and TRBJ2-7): GAGVSQSPRYKVAKRGQDVALRCDPISGHVSLFWYQQALGQGPEFLTYFQNEAQLDKSGLPSDRFFAERPEGSVSTLKIQRTQQEDSAVYLCASSRTQDEQYFGPGTRLTVT.

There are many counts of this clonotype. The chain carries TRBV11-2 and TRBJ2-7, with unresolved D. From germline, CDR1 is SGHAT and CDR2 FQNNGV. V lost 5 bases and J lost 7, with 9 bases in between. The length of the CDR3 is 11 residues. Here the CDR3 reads CASSVKGEQYF. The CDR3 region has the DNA TGTGCCAGCAGCGTGAAAGGGGAGCAGTACTTC.

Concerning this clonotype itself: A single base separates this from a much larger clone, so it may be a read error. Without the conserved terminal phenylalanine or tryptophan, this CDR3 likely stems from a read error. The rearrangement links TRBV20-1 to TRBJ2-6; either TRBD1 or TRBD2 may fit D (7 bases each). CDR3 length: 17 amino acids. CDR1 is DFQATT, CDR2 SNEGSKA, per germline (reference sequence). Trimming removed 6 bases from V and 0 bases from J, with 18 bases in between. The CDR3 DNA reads TGCAGTGCCAAAGGGGGGGGACAGTCCTCTGGGGCCAACGTCCTGACTCTC. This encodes CSAKGGGQSSGANVLTL.

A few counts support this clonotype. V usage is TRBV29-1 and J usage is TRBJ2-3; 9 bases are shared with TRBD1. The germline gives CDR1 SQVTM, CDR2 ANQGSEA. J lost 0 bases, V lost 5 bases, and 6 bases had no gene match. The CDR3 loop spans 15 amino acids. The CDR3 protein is CSVTGGPASTDTQYF. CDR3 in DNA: TGCAGCGTTACAGGGGGCCCGGCCAGCACAGATACGCAGTATTTT.

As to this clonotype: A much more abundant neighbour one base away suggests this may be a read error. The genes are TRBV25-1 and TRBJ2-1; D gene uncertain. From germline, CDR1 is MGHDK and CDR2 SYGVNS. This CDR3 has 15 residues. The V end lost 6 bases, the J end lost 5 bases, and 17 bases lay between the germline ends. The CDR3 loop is CASSLSRGRHNEQFF. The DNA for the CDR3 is TGTGCCAGCAGCCTCTCCCGCGGACGTCACAATGAGCAGTTCTTC.